A selection of T cell receptor beta chains follows, all from one sample in a study of T cell repertoires in cytomegalovirus infection. These receptors lack a known antigen. Using its own MiXCR run on the reads, TCRdb lists one record per CDR3 protein. The profile covers some 480,000 distinct CDR3 sequences, with roughly a third appearing a single time and 15% to 20% taken by the ten largest. The sample in question was cultured PBMCs, obtained from culture after CMV antigen stimulation. The receptor set was obtained from a human donor in good health (CMV status not recorded). Some clones in this sample may be carry-over from other donors' samples. CDR3s include the opening cysteine and the closing phenylalanine or tryptophan. D genes are given only for firm matches. Size is stated for part of the rows, as once, few or many counts, or as a class when the clone is expanded.

abundance: -
j_gene: TRBJ2-3
v_gene: TRBV5-1
d_gene: -
CDR3aa: CASSLKRPDRDTQYF
CDR3nt: TGCGCCAGCAGCTTGAAACGGCCGGACAGAGATACGCAGTATTTT

abundance: -
j_gene: TRBJ2-7
v_gene: TRBV12-3/TRBV12-4
d_gene: -
CDR3aa: CASSYGDGTRDEQYF
CDR3nt: TGTGCCAGCAGTTACGGCGACGGGACGAGGGACGAGCAGTACTTC

abundance: -
j_gene: TRBJ2-1
v_gene: TRBV15
d_gene: TRBD2
CDR3aa: CATSRDMASGMVDEQFF
CDR3nt: TGTGCCACCAGCAGAGATATGGCTAGCGGGATGGTGGATGAGCAGTTCTTC

abundance: few
j_gene: TRBJ2-5
v_gene: TRBV20-1
d_gene: -
CDR3aa: CSARPGKLGETQYF
CDR3nt: TGCAGTGCTAGACCAGGGAAATTGGGAGAGACCCAGTACTTC

abundance: few
j_gene: TRBJ1-2
v_gene: TRBV11-3
d_gene: -
CDR3aa: CASRGAGSGYTF
CDR3nt: TGTGCCAGCAGAGGGGCAGGTTCTGGCTACACCTTC

abundance: few
j_gene: TRBJ1-1
v_gene: TRBV7-3
d_gene: TRBD1
CDR3aa: CASSETGANTEAFF
CDR3nt: TGTGCCAGCAGCGAGACAGGGGCGAACACTGAAGCTTTCTTT

abundance: few
j_gene: TRBJ2-5
v_gene: TRBV7-9
d_gene: -
CDR3aa: CASSLEGGGQETQYF
CDR3nt: TGTGCCAGCAGCTTAGAAGGAGGGGGCCAAGAGACCCAGTACTTC

abundance: -
j_gene: TRBJ2-7
v_gene: TRBV11-1
d_gene: TRBD2
CDR3aa: CASSTRGGRTHEQYF
CDR3nt: TGTGCCAGCAGCACCAGGGGCGGGAGGACCCACGAGCAGTACTTC

abundance: few
j_gene: TRBJ1-2
v_gene: TRBV9
d_gene: TRBD1
CDR3aa: CASSPQGQGALGYTF
CDR3nt: TGTGCCAGCAGCCCCCAAGGACAGGGGGCGCTTGGCTACACCTTC

abundance: -
j_gene: TRBJ2-3
v_gene: TRBV19
d_gene: TRBD2
CDR3aa: CASSVTSGREDTQYF
CDR3nt: TGTGCCAGTAGTGTTACTAGCGGTAGGGAAGATACGCAGTATTTT

abundance: few
j_gene: TRBJ1-1
v_gene: TRBV7-2
d_gene: -
CDR3aa: CASSLRDQAFF
CDR3nt: TGTGCCAGCAGCCTCCGGGACCAAGCTTTCTTT

abundance: few
j_gene: TRBJ2-1
v_gene: TRBV18
d_gene: TRBD2
CDR3aa: CASSPPGTSGGNEQFF
CDR3nt: TGTGCCAGCTCACCACCCGGGACTAGCGGAGGAAATGAGCAGTTCTTC

abundance: -
j_gene: TRBJ2-3
v_gene: TRBV6-2/TRBV6-3
d_gene: TRBD2
CDR3aa: CASELAGGADTQYF
CDR3nt: TGTGCCTCCGAACTAGCGGGAGGGGCAGATACGCAGTATTTT

abundance: -
j_gene: TRBJ2-1
v_gene: TRBV7-2
d_gene: -
CDR3aa: CASSLDPSSYNEQFF
CDR3nt: TGTGCCAGCAGCTTAGACCCCAGCTCCTACAATGAGCAGTTCTTC

abundance: many
j_gene: TRBJ2-1
v_gene: TRBV20-1
d_gene: TRBD2
CDR3aa: CSAQPIGLAGVHEQFF
CDR3nt: TGCAGTGCTCAACCCATCGGACTAGCGGGAGTCCATGAGCAGTTCTTC

abundance: many
j_gene: TRBJ2-1
v_gene: TRBV7-2
d_gene: -
CDR3aa: CASSPGYRNEQFF
CDR3nt: TGTGCCAGCAGCCCCGGCTATCGCAATGAGCAGTTCTTC

abundance: -
j_gene: TRBJ2-7
v_gene: TRBV29-1
d_gene: -
CDR3aa: CSVEPNTGWEQYF
CDR3nt: TGCAGCGTTGAACCGAATACAGGGTGGGAGCAGTACTTC

abundance: -
j_gene: TRBJ1-1
v_gene: TRBV30
d_gene: -
CDR3aa: CAWSVGRTGTEAFF
CDR3nt: TGTGCCTGGAGTGTCGGCAGGACGGGCACTGAAGCTTTCTTT

abundance: -
j_gene: TRBJ2-5
v_gene: TRBV12-3/TRBV12-4
d_gene: TRBD2
CDR3aa: CASRRGPVDSGSWETQYF
CDR3nt: TGTGCCAGCAGAAGAGGACCGGTCGATAGCGGGAGTTGGGAGACCCAGTACTTC

abundance: -
j_gene: TRBJ1-1
v_gene: TRBV7-2
d_gene: -
CDR3aa: CASSLVLGLEAFF
CDR3nt: TGTGCCAGCAGCTTAGTTTTGGGGCTTGAAGCTTTCTTT

abundance: few
j_gene: TRBJ2-1
v_gene: TRBV7-2
d_gene: TRBD2
CDR3aa: CASSLVGTSDYNEQFF
CDR3nt: TGTGCCAGCAGCCTTGTGGGGACTAGCGACTACAATGAGCAGTTCTTC

abundance: many
j_gene: TRBJ2-1
v_gene: TRBV7-2
d_gene: -
CDR3aa: CASSLGAISSYNEQFF
CDR3nt: TGTGCCAGCAGCTTAGGGGCCATTAGCTCCTACAATGAGCAGTTCTTC

abundance: -
j_gene: TRBJ2-7
v_gene: TRBV7-6
d_gene: -
CDR3aa: CASSSAGPYYEQYF
CDR3nt: TGTGCCAGCAGCTCCGCGGGACCCTACTACGAGCAGTACTTC

abundance: few
j_gene: TRBJ1-3
v_gene: TRBV7-8
d_gene: -
CDR3aa: CASSLGVSSGNTIYF
CDR3nt: TGTGCCAGCAGCCTGGGGGTGAGCTCTGGAAACACCATATATTTT

abundance: -
j_gene: TRBJ2-2
v_gene: TRBV24-1
d_gene: -
CDR3aa: CATSRDTTGELFF
CDR3nt: TGTGCCACCAGCCGGGACACCACCGGGGAGCTGTTTTTT

abundance: -
j_gene: TRBJ2-7
v_gene: TRBV6-2/TRBV6-3
d_gene: -
CDR3aa: CASGGGLGTETYEQYF
CDR3nt: TGTGCCAGCGGAGGGGGGTTGGGGACAGAGACCTACGAGCAGTACTTC

abundance: few
j_gene: TRBJ2-3
v_gene: TRBV9
d_gene: -
CDR3aa: CASSPYARDTQYF
CDR3nt: TGTGCCAGCAGCCCGTACGCCCGGGATACGCAGTATTTT

abundance: many
j_gene: TRBJ2-1
v_gene: TRBV7-8
d_gene: TRBD2
CDR3aa: CASSLVTGTIRANEQFF
CDR3nt: TGTGCCAGCAGCTTAGTGACCGGGACTATCCGGGCCAATGAGCAGTTCTTC

abundance: few
j_gene: TRBJ1-1
v_gene: TRBV7-2
d_gene: -
CDR3aa: CASSLEAGDTKAFF
CDR3nt: TGTGCCAGCAGCTTAGAGGCAGGGGACACTAAAGCTTTCTTT

abundance: many
j_gene: TRBJ1-1
v_gene: TRBV7-9
d_gene: TRBD1
CDR3aa: CASSGNRGMNTEAFF
CDR3nt: TGTGCCAGCAGCGGAAACAGGGGCATGAACACTGAAGCTTTCTTT

abundance: few
j_gene: TRBJ2-1
v_gene: TRBV5-6
d_gene: TRBD2
CDR3aa: CASSSFGLAGGNEQFF
CDR3nt: TGTGCCAGCAGCTCTTTCGGACTAGCGGGAGGCAATGAGCAGTTCTTC

abundance: -
j_gene: TRBJ1-1
v_gene: TRBV7-2
d_gene: -
CDR3aa: CASSQGPGATEAFF
CDR3nt: TGTGCCAGCAGCCAAGGTCCCGGGGCCACTGAAGCTTTCTTT

abundance: few
j_gene: TRBJ2-5
v_gene: TRBV7-9
d_gene: -
CDR3aa: CASSKTGLRRETQYF
CDR3nt: TGTGCCAGCAGCAAAACAGGCCTCCGTAGAGAGACCCAGTACTTC

abundance: -
j_gene: TRBJ2-7
v_gene: TRBV6-5
d_gene: -
CDR3aa: CASSYGLNYEQYF
CDR3nt: TGTGCCAGCAGTTACGGCCTGAACTACGAGCAGTACTTC

abundance: few
j_gene: TRBJ2-5
v_gene: TRBV12-3/TRBV12-4
d_gene: -
CDR3aa: CASSLWGSETQYF
CDR3nt: TGTGCCAGCAGTTTATGGGGGTCTGAGACCCAGTACTTC

abundance: -
j_gene: TRBJ2-3
v_gene: TRBV12-3/TRBV12-4
d_gene: -
CDR3aa: CASSLAVSSTDTQYF
CDR3nt: TGTGCCAGCAGTTTAGCGGTCTCTAGCACAGATACGCAGTATTTT

abundance: few
j_gene: TRBJ1-5
v_gene: TRBV24-1
d_gene: TRBD1
CDR3aa: CATSATDRVDQPQHF
CDR3nt: TGTGCCACCAGTGCTACAGACAGGGTTGACCAGCCCCAGCATTTT

abundance: many
j_gene: TRBJ2-5
v_gene: TRBV7-2
d_gene: -
CDR3aa: CASSYRQSQETQYF
CDR3nt: TGTGCCAGCAGTTACCGACAGTCCCAAGAGACCCAGTACTTC

abundance: -
j_gene: TRBJ2-2
v_gene: TRBV7-2
d_gene: -
CDR3aa: CASSLERELFF
CDR3nt: TGTGCCAGCAGCTTAGAGAGGGAGCTGTTTTTT

abundance: many
j_gene: TRBJ2-1
v_gene: TRBV7-2
d_gene: -
CDR3aa: CASSLIPSRALPGWHEQFF
CDR3nt: TGTGCCAGCAGCTTAATACCCTCCCGCGCCCTCCCGGGCTGGCATGAGCAGTTCTTC

abundance: few
j_gene: TRBJ2-1
v_gene: TRBV3-1
d_gene: -
CDR3aa: CASSQLRGEQFF
CDR3nt: TGTGCCAGCAGCCAACTGAGAGGTGAGCAGTTCTTC

abundance: few
j_gene: TRBJ2-7
v_gene: TRBV27
d_gene: TRBD2
CDR3aa: CASRTTGGPLYEQYF
CDR3nt: TGTGCCAGCAGAACAACGGGAGGTCCTTTATACGAGCAGTACTTC

abundance: few
j_gene: TRBJ2-1
v_gene: TRBV7-2
d_gene: -
CDR3aa: CASSTNQPSDEQFF
CDR3nt: TGTGCCAGCAGCACAAACCAACCTTCGGATGAGCAGTTCTTC

abundance: once
j_gene: TRBJ2-5
v_gene: TRBV11-3
d_gene: TRBD1
CDR3aa: CASSSTGLGRGRVETQYF
CDR3nt: TGTGCCAGCAGCTCAACCGGATTGGGCAGGGGGCGAGTAGAGACCCAGTACTTC

abundance: few
j_gene: TRBJ1-5
v_gene: TRBV7-2
d_gene: -
CDR3aa: CASSPVAGHNQPQHF
CDR3nt: TGTGCCAGCAGTCCCGTCGCTGGGCACAATCAGCCCCAGCATTTT

abundance: few
j_gene: TRBJ2-5
v_gene: TRBV24-1
d_gene: TRBD1
CDR3aa: CATSGNRDRGLETQYF
CDR3nt: TGTGCCACCAGTGGTAATCGGGACAGGGGACTGGAGACCCAGTACTTC

abundance: few
j_gene: TRBJ2-1
v_gene: TRBV12-3/TRBV12-4
d_gene: -
CDR3aa: CASSLVLDNEQFF
CDR3nt: TGTGCCAGCAGTTTAGTGTTAGACAATGAGCAGTTCTTC

abundance: -
j_gene: TRBJ2-7
v_gene: TRBV5-6
d_gene: -
CDR3aa: CASSLAGTTYEQYF
CDR3nt: TGTGCCAGCAGCTTGGCAGGTACCACCTACGAGCAGTACTTC

abundance: -
j_gene: TRBJ2-3
v_gene: TRBV20-1
d_gene: TRBD2
CDR3aa: CSASPGLAGVRPDTQYF
CDR3nt: TGCAGTGCTTCGCCGGGACTAGCGGGAGTCCGACCAGATACGCAGTATTTT